This TCR beta chain was sequenced in a study of siplizumab effects on memory and regulatory T cells. The table came from immunoSEQ multiplex PCR; TCRdb's copy has only in-frame clones and leaves some out. The table has 60,000 to 70,000 clones, over 70% seen once; the top ten hold more than 1.5%. General observations from the study: Siplizumab significantly decreased alloreactive sequences from unstimulated CD4+ memory cells. Relative to controls at 25% to 30%, mappable alloreactive CD4+ clones exhibited a mean Treg-derived proportion of approximately 70% with siplizumab.

Notes on this clone: The antigen is undetermined.

J lost 4 bases, V lost 2 bases, and 4 bases had no gene match. Germline-derived CDR1 and CDR2 are MGHRA and YSYEKL. This CDR3 comprises 15 residues. The chain recombines TRBV4-1 with TRBJ2-5, with 10 nucleotides matching TRBD1. This sequence originates from a human donor in good health. The specimen sequenced was Tregs sorted from blood. CDR3: CASSQRTGGGETQYF. CDR3 nucleotides: TGCGCCAGCAGCCAACGGACAGGGGGAGGAGAGACCCAGTACTTC.